The rows below give T cell receptor beta chains drawn from one sample of a study of shared clonotypes between healthy human individuals. Generated by immunoSEQ multiplex PCR, the TCRdb table keeps only in-frame clones and is missing some. The table shows under 2.5 million clones, with 85% to 95% occurring only once. Sequencing was carried out using naive CD4+ T cells from PBMCs. The receptors here all came from a young man in good health. Some clones in this sample may be carry-over from other donors' samples. The CDR3 runs from the conserved cysteine through the conserved F or W. Each record gives: V gene, J gene, clone size, CDR3 protein. Not every row has a clone size; where given, it reads once, few, many or a size class.

TRBV19	TRBJ1-2	.	CASSSSALTGGAGYTF
TRBV30	TRBJ1-1	.	CAWSVRGKGTEAFF
TRBV6-6	TRBJ2-7	.	CASRGLADYEQYF
TRBV5-1	TRBJ1-2	.	CASSLGQGSDGYTF
TRBV7-2	TRBJ1-1	once	CASSFGNTEAFF
TRBV5-6	TRBJ2-7	.	CASSLLGRTPYEQYF
TRBV21-1	TRBJ1-5	.	CASSTLGYNQPQHF
TRBV7-2	TRBJ1-1	.	CASSFYQNTEAFF
TRBV7-2	TRBJ2-7	.	CASSLTRTGIEQYF
TRBV18	TRBJ2-2	.	CASSPQSGTGELFF
TRBV5-1	TRBJ2-5	.	CASSPRTGSKETQYF
TRBV5-5	TRBJ2-2	.	CASSLGGQANTGELFF
TRBV28	TRBJ1-5	.	CATQDSSNQPQHF
TRBV6-5	TRBJ2-7	.	CASSYRINGGYEQYF
TRBV7-3	TRBJ2-3	once	CASSSRGGTDTQYF